The 30 T cell receptor beta chains presented below share a single source sample, sequenced in a study of blood T cell repertoires in COVID-19. The protocol was immunoSEQ multiplex PCR, while the TCRdb copy is restricted to in-frame clones and leaves out a portion. The repertoire holds about 120,000 clones, with around 79% as singletons. Sequenced sample: peripheral blood. The receptors stem from a man between 65 and 85 years old with acute or convalescent COVID-19.

The rearrangement links TRBV6-1 to TRBJ1-2, with D hard to call. The germline CDR1 and CDR2 sequences are MNHNS and SASEGT. The CDR3 covers 13 residues. V was pared by 1 base and J by 8 bases, with 11 bases between. The CDR3 here is CASSEGAQRGYTF. The CDR3 DNA is TGTGCCAGCAGTGAAGGAGCCCAGCGGGGCTACACCTTC.

The chain recombines TRBV7-8 with TRBJ1-4; D possibly corresponds to TRBD1 (5 bases). Trimming cost V 1 base and J 8 bases, with 14 bases left between them. The CDR3 sequence is 15 residues long. Germline CDR1 SGHVS, CDR2 FQNEAQ. The CDR3 DNA reads as TGTGCCAGCAGCTTAGTGGGGCGGGGAAACGAAAAACTGTTTTTT. Amino acid sequence: CASSLVGRGNEKLFF.

The V call is TRBV6-5, the J call TRBJ1-4, with a possible D match to TRBD1 (5 bases). The CDR3 extends over 15 amino acids. The V gene lost 3 bases and the J gene lost 8 bases, with 16 bases spanning the gap. Germline V gene sequence: CDR1 MNHEY, CDR2 SVGAGI. The CDR3 loop reads CASSYQGMTQEKLFF. The CDR3 coding sequence is TGTGCCAGCAGTTATCAGGGCATGACGCAGGAAAAACTGTTTTTT.

This chain joins TRBV5-1 and TRBJ2-3, with D perhaps matching TRBD1 (6 bases). The germline gives CDR1 SGHRS, CDR2 YFSETQ. This CDR3 region has 15 residues. Trimming removed 3 bases at V and 1 base at J, with 12 bases between. This CDR3 reads CASSSDRTGTDTQYF. CDR3 sequence (DNA): TGCGCCAGCAGCTCCGACCGGACAGGCACAGATACGCAGTATTTT.

The chain couples TRBV6-2 or TRBV6-3 to TRBJ1-6; no firm D call. Deletions cut 2 bases from V and 0 bases from J, with 17 bases between. The CDR3 extends over 19 amino acids. Germline V lookup: CDR1 MNHEY, CDR2 SVGEGT. CDR3 in amino acids: CASSYPEGSATSYNSPLHF. Written as DNA, the CDR3 is TGTGCCAGCAGTTACCCAGAGGGATCGGCAACCTCCTATAATTCACCCCTCCACTTT.

The rearrangement uses TRBV5-1 and TRBJ2-5, with D possibly matching TRBD1 (6 bases). The germline gives CDR1 SGHRS, CDR2 YFSETQ. The CDR3 has 14 residues. V lost 1 base and J lost 5, with 12 bases in between. CDR3: CASSLTGIRETQYF. Here the CDR3 DNA reads TGCGCCAGCAGCTTGACAGGGATAAGGGAGACCCAGTACTTC.

The rearrangement links TRBV7-9 to TRBJ1-1, with 7 positions matching TRBD1. The CDR3 contains 13 residues. Germline V gene lookup returns CDR1 SEHNR and CDR2 FQNEAQ (reference sequence). Trimming removed 3 bases from V and 7 bases from J; junction bases left unmatched: 5. The CDR3 DNA reads TGTGCCAGCAGCTTTACAGGGGACGGTGAAGCTTTCTTT. Its translation: CASSFTGDGEAFF.

This chain uses TRBV18 with TRBJ1-1; TRBD1 is a possible D gene (5 bases). V lost 3 bases, J lost 5 bases, and 10 bases lay in between. The germline CDR1 and CDR2 sequences are KGHSH and LQKENI. The CDR3 has 13 residues. This CDR3 is CASSPAGDTEAFF. The CDR3 DNA reads as TGTGCCAGCTCACCGGCGGGGGATACTGAAGCTTTCTTT. Drawing the rest from reference TRBV18 and TRBJ1-1, the complete variable domain is NAGVMQNPRHLVRRRGQEARLRCSPMKGHSHVYWYRQLPEEGLKFMVYLQKENIIDESGMPKERFSAEFPKEGPSILRIQQVVRGDSAAYFCASSPAGDTEAFFGQGTRLTVV.

This chain uses TRBV3-1 (or the pseudogene TRBV3-2) with TRBJ2-3; TRBD1 matches 7 bases. CDR3 length: 14 amino acids. Germline assignment: CDR1 LGHDT and CDR2 YNNKEL (reference sequence). Trimming took 6 bases from V and 2 from J; bases not matched to a gene: 5. CDR3: CASSRQGLTDTQYF. The CDR3, as DNA: TGTGCCAGCAGTCGACAGGGTCTCACAGATACGCAGTATTTT.

The V call is TRBV9, the J call TRBJ1-3; no clear D gene. The CDR3 sequence is 14 residues long. Trimming removed 0 bases from V and 0 bases from J, with 4 bases in between. The V gene's germline CDR1 is SGDLS and CDR2 YYNGEE. The CDR3 nucleotides are TGTGCCAGCAGCGTAGTGAGCTCTGGAAACACCATATATTTT. Translating it yields CASSVVSSGNTIYF. Looking up the rest from reference TRBV9 and TRBJ1-3 gives the full variable domain: DSGVTQTPKHLITATGQRVTLRCSPRSGDLSVYWYQQSLDQGLQFLIQYYNGEERAKGNILERFSAQQFPDLHSELNLSSLELGDSALYFCASSVVSSGNTIYFGEGSWLTVV.

The chain is built from TRBV7-2 and TRBJ2-7; weak D call: TRBD1 (5 bases). This CDR3 region has 14 residues. Trimming removed 2 bases from V and 2 bases from J, with 10 bases in between. CDR1 is SGHTA, CDR2 FQGNSA, per germline. The CDR3 DNA sequence: TGTGCCAGCAGCTTAAGTGGGGCTGCCTACGAGCAGTACTTC. This codes for CASSLSGAAYEQYF.

V gene TRBV6-2 or TRBV6-3 combines with J gene TRBJ1-2; 7 nucleotides align to TRBD1. Germline V lookup: CDR1 MNHEY, CDR2 SVGEGT. This CDR3 comprises 14 residues. The V and J ends lost 6 bases and 2 bases, in that order; junction bases with no gene match: 6. The CDR3 DNA reads as TGTGCCAGCAGCCTGGGACAGATAAACTATGGCTACACCTTC. Amino acid sequence: CASSLGQINYGYTF.

The chain joins TRBV2 to TRBJ2-2; D is possibly TRBD2 (6 bases). V gave up 3 bases and J gave up 4 bases, with 12 bases separating them. The V gene's germline CDR1 is SNHLY and CDR2 FYNNEI. The CDR3 spans 15 residues. The DNA of the CDR3 is TGTGCCAGCAGTGACTTGCGGGGACCCACCGGGGAGCTGTTTTTT. Amino acid sequence: CASSDLRGPTGELFF.

The J gene is TRBJ2-1, the V gene TRBV4-3; 7 nucleotides align to TRBD1. J was trimmed by 10 bases and V by 1 base; bases with no gene match: 7. CDR3 length: 14 residues. CDR1 is LGHNA and CDR2 is YSLEER in the germline V gene. The CDR3 bases are TGCGCCAGCAGCCAAGTTAGGGGGCGACCCGAGCAGTTCTTC. Translated: CASSQVRGRPEQFF.

This chain connects TRBV25-1 to TRBJ1-3, with 7 nucleotides matching TRBD1. The CDR3 has 16 amino acids. V was pared by 2 bases and J by 2 bases, with 6 bases of the junction left unmatched. CDR1 and CDR2 from the germline V gene are MGHDK and SYGVNS. The CDR3 nucleotides are TGTGCCAGCAGTGAACCGGACAGGCTGGCTGGAAACACCATATATTTT. Protein: CASSEPDRLAGNTIYF.

This clone was seen only once. The V and J genes are TRBV18 and TRBJ2-7; 7 bases line up with TRBD1. The trim removed 3 bases at V and 3 bases at J, leaving 11 bases unmatched. Germline V CDR1 and CDR2: KGHSH, LQKENI. The CDR3 has 16 amino acids. This CDR3 is CASSPARTGRVYEQYF. As DNA, the CDR3 is TGTGCCAGCTCACCGGCAAGGACAGGTAGGGTCTACGAGCAGTACTTC.

The genes are TRBV7-2 and TRBJ1-1; D is unresolved. The CDR3 runs to 15 residues. Germline loops: CDR1 SGHTA, CDR2 FQGNSA. Trimming removed 1 base from V and 3 bases from J, with 12 bases in between. The CDR3 sequence is CASSLVWVADTEAFF. DNA for the CDR3: TGTGCCAGCAGCTTAGTTTGGGTGGCGGACACTGAAGCTTTCTTT. Supplemented by reference TRBV7-2 and TRBJ1-1, the full variable domain reads GAGVSQSPSNKVTEKGKDVELRCDPISGHTALYWYRQSLGQGLEFLIYFQGNSAPDKSGLPSDRFSAERTGGSVSTLTIQRTQQEDSAVYLCASSLVWVADTEAFFGQGTRLTVV.

The chain links TRBV12-3 or TRBV12-4 to TRBJ1-4; D not certain. The CDR3 totals 12 residues. V was pared by 6 bases and J by 6 bases, with 8 bases between. The CDR3 sequence: CASRLWHEKLFF. The CDR3 nucleotides are TGTGCCAGCAGGCTTTGGCATGAAAAACTGTTTTTT.

The chain is built from TRBV12-3 or TRBV12-4 and TRBJ2-1, with D hard to call. CDR3 size: 11 residues. V gave up 3 bases and J gave up 8 bases, with 5 bases separating them. CDR3 protein: CASSFFHEQFF. Written as DNA, the CDR3 is TGTGCCAGCAGTTTCTTCCATGAGCAGTTCTTC.

J is TRBJ1-6 and V is TRBV11-3; unclear D gene. Trimming removed 1 base from V and 0 bases from J, with 13 bases in between. CDR3 length: 18 residues. CDR1 is SGHNT, CDR2 YENEEA, per germline. DNA for the CDR3: TGTGCCAGCAGCTTAGGCGTATCGGGGAGCTCCTATAATTCACCCCTCCACTTT. Amino acid sequence: CASSLGVSGSSYNSPLHF.

The gene calls are TRBV2 and TRBJ2-2; 10 bases agree with TRBD2. V shed 6 bases, J shed 4 bases, and the junction held 5 bases outside the gene matches. The CDR3 has 15 amino acids. Germline lookup yields CDR1 SNHLY and CDR2 FYNNEI. CDR3 in DNA: TGTGCCAGCAGCCCCTCTAGCGGGAGCACCGGGGAGCTGTTTTTT. It specifies CASSPSSGSTGELFF. The full variable domain, rest sourced from reference TRBV2 and TRBJ2-2, is EPEVTQTPSHQVTQMGQEVILRCVPISNHLYFYWYRQILGQKVEFLVSFYNNEISEKSEIFDDQFSVERPDGSNFTLKIRSTKLEDSAMYFCASSPSSGSTGELFFGEGSRLTVL.

The chain employs TRBV5-1 and TRBJ1-2, with TRBD1 matching over 8 bases. The V gene end was trimmed by 5 bases and the J gene end by 11 bases; junction bases not matched to a gene: 8. Looked up from germline, CDR1 is SGHRS and CDR2 is YFSETQ. The CDR3 runs to 12 residues. The CDR3 nucleotides are TGCGCCAGCAGACAGGACAGGGTCGGTTACACCTTC. This gives the protein CASRQDRVGYTF.

The chain has TRBV24-1 and TRBJ1-2; 8 bases map to TRBD1. With 7 bases clipped from V and 3 bases from J, the junction kept 3 bases outside the gene matches. The CDR3 has 13 amino acids. CDR1 is KGHDR and CDR2 is SFDVKD in the germline V gene. CDR3 in DNA: TGTGCCACCAGACAGGGGGAATACTATGGCTACACCTTC. Amino acid sequence: CATRQGEYYGYTF.

The chain carries TRBV5-4 and TRBJ2-4, with D possibly being TRBD2 (6 bases). The V and J ends lost 4 bases and 2 bases respectively, with 16 bases between them. This CDR3 has 16 residues. From germline, CDR1 is SGHNT and CDR2 YYREEE (reference sequence). The CDR3 DNA reads as TGTGCCAGCAGCCCCAGCCCGGGGGAGTCCAAAAACATTCAGTACTTC. This gives the protein CASSPSPGESKNIQYF.

The chain carries TRBV29-1 and TRBJ2-5, with D possibly being TRBD2 (5 bases). Germline assignment: CDR1 SQVTM and CDR2 ANQGSEA. Trimming cost V 6 bases and J 4 bases, with 9 bases left between them. The CDR3 length is 11 residues. The CDR3 spells CSVEVGETQYF. In nucleotides, the CDR3 is TGCAGCGTGGAGGTTGGAGAGACCCAGTACTTC.

This clone was seen just once. The chain combines TRBV5-1 with TRBJ2-3, with D possibly matching TRBD1 (6 bases). V was trimmed by 0 bases and J by 4 bases, leaving 12 bases between them. The germline CDR1 and CDR2 sequences are SGHRS and YFSETQ. This CDR3 region has 15 residues. CDR3 in amino acids: CASSLGHRVADTQYF. The CDR3 nucleotides read TGCGCCAGCAGCTTGGGACACAGGGTTGCAGATACGCAGTATTTT.

The CDR3 is CASSPAQGLSGNTIYF. CDR3 bases: TGTGCCAGCTCACCCGCACAGGGGCTCTCGGGAAACACCATATATTTT. The chain carries TRBV18 and TRBJ1-3; TRBD1 aligns across 7 bases. The CDR3 spans 16 residues. V lost 3 bases, J lost 4 bases, and 9 bases stayed unmatched. Germline V lookup: CDR1 KGHSH, CDR2 LQKENI.

The J gene is TRBJ2-7, the V gene TRBV19; 9 bases match TRBD2. The CDR3 runs 18 residues. J gave up 2 bases and V 5 bases, and 16 bases lay outside the gene matches. From germline, CDR1 is LNHDA and CDR2 SQIVND (reference sequence). The CDR3 DNA reads TGTGCCAGTAGTCCCCGGACTAGCGAAGCGTCAATGACCTACGAGCAGTACTTC. It specifies CASSPRTSEASMTYEQYF.

The genes are TRBV7-2 and TRBJ1-2; possibly TRBD1 for D (6 bases). The CDR3 runs 13 residues. CDR1 and CDR2 from the germline V gene are SGHTA and FQGNSA. Between the trimmed V and J ends, which lost 4 bases and 3 bases, there was a span of 9 bases. CDR3 DNA: TGTGCCAGCAGCTGGACAGAGCACTATGGCTACACCTTC. This translates into CASSWTEHYGYTF.

This chain connects TRBV5-1 to TRBJ1-4, with TRBD1 as a possible D gene (6 bases). Germline V lookup: CDR1 SGHRS, CDR2 YFSETQ. CDR3 size: 16 residues. The V gene lost 3 bases and the J gene lost 0 bases, with 12 bases spanning the gap. The chain's CDR3 is CASSWGQGSTNEKLFF. Written as DNA, the CDR3 is TGCGCCAGCAGCTGGGGGCAGGGTTCAACTAATGAAAAACTGTTTTTT.